This TCR beta chain was obtained from a study of shared clonotypes between healthy human individuals. V gave up 4 bases and J gave up 6 bases; unmatched junction bases: 6. This CDR3 is 13 amino acids long. CDR1 and CDR2 from the germline V gene are SGHDT and YYEEEE. Sequencing used immunoSEQ multiplex PCR; TCRdb keeps in-frame clones, though not all of them. The sample consists of 1 million to 1.2 million clones, 60% to 80% of them appearing once. The donors, healthy adults who were HIV-negative, had experienced no recent acute infections or vaccinations. The sample consisted of memory CD4+ T cells from PBMCs. Subset of the sample: CD45RA-negative fraction. The sequence was obtained from a young man in good health. Some clones in this sample may be carry-over from other donors' samples. This chain uses TRBV5-6 with TRBJ1-2, with 7 bases identical to TRBD1. The CDR3 nucleotides are TGTGCCAGCAGCCTCGACAGGGAGGATGGCTACACCTTC. Its translation is CASSLDREDGYTF. Based on the CDR3 plus reference TRBV5-6 and TRBJ1-2, the full variable domain is DAGVTQSPTHLIKTRGQQVTLRCSPKSGHDTVSWYQQALGQGPQFIFQYYEEEERQRGNFPDRFSGHQFPNYSSELNVNALLLGDSALYLCASSLDREDGYTFGSGTRLTVV.